The 3 T cell receptor beta chains below come from one sample, sequenced in a study of blood T cell repertoires in COVID-19. Data came from immunoSEQ multiplex PCR; TCRdb stores just in-frame clones and leaves some out. The sample lists around 290,000 clones, 70% to 90% occurring once. What was sequenced was peripheral blood. These receptors were collected from a woman aged 50 to 60 who had recovered from COVID-19.

The chain has TRBV29-1 and TRBJ1-1; 8 nucleotides line up with TRBD1. The germline CDR1 and CDR2 sequences are SQVTM and ANQGSEA. CDR3 size: 15 residues. J lost 6 bases, V lost 1 base, and 10 bases had no gene match. CDR3: CSVEASGGGFAEAFF. CDR3 DNA sequence: TGCAGCGTTGAAGCGTCAGGGGGCGGATTCGCTGAAGCTTTCTTT.

V gene TRBV5-6 combines with J gene TRBJ2-2; 7 bases line up with TRBD1. With 4 bases clipped from V and 4 bases from J, the junction kept 4 bases outside the gene matches. The CDR3 runs to 14 residues. The germline gives CDR1 SGHDT, CDR2 YYEEEE. The CDR3, as DNA: TGTGCCAGCAGCCCCGGGACAGCCACCGGGGAGCTGTTTTTT. Translating gives CASSPGTATGELFF.

This clone has only a few counts. The chain joins TRBV7-8 to TRBJ1-6; D call uncertain. V was shortened by 5 bases and J by 7 bases, with 9 bases between the two germline ends. The CDR3 spans 13 residues. Germline CDR1 is SGHVS and CDR2 is FQNEAQ. The DNA for the CDR3 is TGTGCCAGCAGCCTTGGAGGGAATTCACCCCTCCACTTT. Encoded protein: CASSLGGNSPLHF.